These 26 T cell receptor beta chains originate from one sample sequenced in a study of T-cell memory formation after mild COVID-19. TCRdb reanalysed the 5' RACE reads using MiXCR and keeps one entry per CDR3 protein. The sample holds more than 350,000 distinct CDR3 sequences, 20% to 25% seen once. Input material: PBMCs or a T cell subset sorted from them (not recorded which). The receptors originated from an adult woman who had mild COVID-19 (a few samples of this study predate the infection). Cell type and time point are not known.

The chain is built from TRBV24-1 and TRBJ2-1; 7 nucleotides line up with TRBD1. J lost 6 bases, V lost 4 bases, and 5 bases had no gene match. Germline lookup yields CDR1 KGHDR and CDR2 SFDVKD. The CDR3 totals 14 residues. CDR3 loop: CATSDPGQVNEQFF. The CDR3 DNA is TGTGCCACCAGTGACCCCGGACAGGTCAATGAGCAGTTCTTC.

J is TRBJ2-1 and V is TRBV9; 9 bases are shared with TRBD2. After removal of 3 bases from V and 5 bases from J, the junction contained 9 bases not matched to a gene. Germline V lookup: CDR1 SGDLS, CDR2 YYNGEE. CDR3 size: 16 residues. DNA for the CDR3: TGTGCCAGCAGCGGACGACTAGCGGATTTCCACAATGAGCAGTTCTTC. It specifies CASSGRLADFHNEQFF.

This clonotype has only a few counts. The CDR3: CASNLRGSYNEQFF. CDR3 bases: TGTGCCAGCAACCTACGGGGTTCCTACAATGAGCAGTTCTTC. The J gene is TRBJ2-1, the V gene TRBV7-2, with D possibly matching TRBD2 (5 bases). V dropped 7 bases and J dropped 1 base, with 11 bases sitting between them. The CDR3 has 14 amino acids. In germline, CDR1 is SGHTA, CDR2 FQGNSA.

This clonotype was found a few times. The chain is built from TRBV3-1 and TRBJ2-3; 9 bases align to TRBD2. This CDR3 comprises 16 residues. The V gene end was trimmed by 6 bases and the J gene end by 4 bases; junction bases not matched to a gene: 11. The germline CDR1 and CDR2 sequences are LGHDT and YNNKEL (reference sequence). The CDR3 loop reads CASRTLAGADADTQYF. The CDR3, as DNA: TGTGCCAGCAGAACATTAGCGGGGGCGGATGCAGATACGCAGTATTTT.

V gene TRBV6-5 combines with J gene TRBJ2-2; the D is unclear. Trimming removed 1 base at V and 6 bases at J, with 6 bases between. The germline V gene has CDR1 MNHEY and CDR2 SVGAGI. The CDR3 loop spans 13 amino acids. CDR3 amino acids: CASSYLDAGELFF. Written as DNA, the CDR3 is TGTGCCAGCAGTTACTTGGATGCCGGGGAGCTGTTTTTT.

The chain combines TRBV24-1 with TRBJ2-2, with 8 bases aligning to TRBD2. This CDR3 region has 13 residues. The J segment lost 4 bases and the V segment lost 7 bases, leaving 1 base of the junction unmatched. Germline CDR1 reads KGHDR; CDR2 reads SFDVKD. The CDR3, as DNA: TGTGCCACCAGCGGGGGGGGCACCGGGGAGCTGTTTTTT. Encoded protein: CATSGGGTGELFF.

The CDR3 is CASSGSVGGGYEQYF. For the CDR3, the DNA is TGTGCCAGCAGTGGTAGTGTGGGAGGGGGCTACGAGCAGTACTTC. The rearrangement uses TRBV6-1 and TRBJ2-7; tentatively, D is TRBD2 (7 bases). CDR3 length: 15 residues. Germline assignment: CDR1 MNHNS and CDR2 SASEGT. Trimming pared 4 bases from V and 3 bases from J, leaving 16 bases between.

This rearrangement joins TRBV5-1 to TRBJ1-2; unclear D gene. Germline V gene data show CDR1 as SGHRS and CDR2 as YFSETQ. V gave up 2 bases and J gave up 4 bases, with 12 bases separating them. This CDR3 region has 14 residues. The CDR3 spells CASSFGVEGYGYTF. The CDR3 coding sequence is TGCGCCAGCAGCTTTGGGGTAGAAGGCTATGGCTACACCTTC.

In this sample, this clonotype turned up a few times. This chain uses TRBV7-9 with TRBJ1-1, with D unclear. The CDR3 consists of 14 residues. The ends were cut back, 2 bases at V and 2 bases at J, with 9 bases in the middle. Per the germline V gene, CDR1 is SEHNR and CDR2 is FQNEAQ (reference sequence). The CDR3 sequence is CASSLRRQNTEAFF. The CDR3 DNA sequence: TGTGCCAGCAGCTTACGTCGCCAAAACACTGAAGCTTTCTTT.

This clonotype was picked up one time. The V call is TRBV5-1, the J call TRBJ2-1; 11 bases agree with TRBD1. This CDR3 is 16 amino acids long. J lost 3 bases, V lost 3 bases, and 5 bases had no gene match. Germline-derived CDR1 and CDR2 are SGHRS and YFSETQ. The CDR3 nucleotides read TGCGCCAGCAGCTACTCCGGGACAGGGGGCTACAATGAGCAGTTCTTC. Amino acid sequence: CASSYSGTGGYNEQFF.

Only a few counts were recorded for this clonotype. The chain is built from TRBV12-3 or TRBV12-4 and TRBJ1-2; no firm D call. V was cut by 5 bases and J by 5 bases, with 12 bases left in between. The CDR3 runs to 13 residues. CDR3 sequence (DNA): TGTGCCAGCAGTAACATCGCTGGGTATGGCTACACCTTC. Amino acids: CASSNIAGYGYTF.

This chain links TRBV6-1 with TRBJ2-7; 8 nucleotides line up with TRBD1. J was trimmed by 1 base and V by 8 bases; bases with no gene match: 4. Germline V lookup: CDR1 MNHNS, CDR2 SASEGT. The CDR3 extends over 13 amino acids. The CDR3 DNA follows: TGTGCCAGCGACGGACAGGGTTCCTACGAGCAGTACTTC. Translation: CASDGQGSYEQYF.

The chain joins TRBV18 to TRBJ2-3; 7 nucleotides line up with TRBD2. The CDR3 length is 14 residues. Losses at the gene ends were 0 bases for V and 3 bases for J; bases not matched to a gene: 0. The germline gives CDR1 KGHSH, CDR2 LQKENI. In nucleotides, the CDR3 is TGTGCCAGCTCACCACCTAGCGGGACAGATACGCAGTATTTT. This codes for CASSPPSGTDTQYF.

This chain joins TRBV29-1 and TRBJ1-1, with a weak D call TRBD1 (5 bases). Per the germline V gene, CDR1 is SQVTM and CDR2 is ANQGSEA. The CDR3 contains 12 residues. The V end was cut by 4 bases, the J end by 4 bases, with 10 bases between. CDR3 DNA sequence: TGCAGCGTTGTGGGACGGGTCACTGAAGCTTTCTTT. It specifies CSVVGRVTEAFF. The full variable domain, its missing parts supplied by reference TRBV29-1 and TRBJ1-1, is SAVISQKPSRDICQRGTSLTIQCQVDSQVTMMFWYRQQPGQSLTLIATANQGSEATYESGFVIDKFPISRPNLTFSTLTVSNMSPEDSSIYLCSVVGRVTEAFFGQGTRLTVV.

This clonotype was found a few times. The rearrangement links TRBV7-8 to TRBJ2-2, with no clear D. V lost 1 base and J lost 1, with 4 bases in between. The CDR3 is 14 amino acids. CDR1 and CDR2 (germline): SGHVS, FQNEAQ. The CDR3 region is CASSLDVNTGELFF. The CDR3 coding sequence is TGTGCCAGCAGCTTAGATGTGAACACCGGGGAGCTGTTTTTT. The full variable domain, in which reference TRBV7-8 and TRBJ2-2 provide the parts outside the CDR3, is GAGVSQSPRYKVAKRGQDVALRCDPISGHVSLFWYQQALGQGPEFLTYFQNEAQLDKSGLPSDRFFAERPEGSVSTLKIQRTQQEDSAVYLCASSLDVNTGELFFGEGSRLTVL.

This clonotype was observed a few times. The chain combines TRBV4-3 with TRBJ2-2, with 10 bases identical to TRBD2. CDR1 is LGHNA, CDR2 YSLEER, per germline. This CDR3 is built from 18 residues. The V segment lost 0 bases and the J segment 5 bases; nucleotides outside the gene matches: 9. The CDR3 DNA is TGCGCCAGCAGCCAAGAATTGGTCCTAGCGGGAGTTACCGGGGAGCTGTTTTTT. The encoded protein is CASSQELVLAGVTGELFF.

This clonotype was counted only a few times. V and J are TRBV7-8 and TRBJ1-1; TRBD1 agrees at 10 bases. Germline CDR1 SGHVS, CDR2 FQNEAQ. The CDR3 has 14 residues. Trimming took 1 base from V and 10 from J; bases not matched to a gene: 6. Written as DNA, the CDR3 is TGTGCCAGCAGCTTAGATGACAGGGGGCGATTAGCTTTCTTT. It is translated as CASSLDDRGRLAFF.

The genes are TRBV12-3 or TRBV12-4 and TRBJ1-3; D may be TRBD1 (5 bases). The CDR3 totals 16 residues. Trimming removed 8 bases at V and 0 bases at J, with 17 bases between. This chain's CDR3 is CASFMFPGPSGNTIYF. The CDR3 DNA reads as TGTGCCAGCTTCATGTTCCCGGGGCCCTCTGGAAACACCATATATTTT.

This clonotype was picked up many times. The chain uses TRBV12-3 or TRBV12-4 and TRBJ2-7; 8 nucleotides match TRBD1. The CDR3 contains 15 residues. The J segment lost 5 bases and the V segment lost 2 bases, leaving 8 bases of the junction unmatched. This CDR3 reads CASSLMGQVLHEQYF. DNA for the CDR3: TGTGCCAGCAGTTTAATGGGACAGGTTTTGCACGAGCAGTACTTC.

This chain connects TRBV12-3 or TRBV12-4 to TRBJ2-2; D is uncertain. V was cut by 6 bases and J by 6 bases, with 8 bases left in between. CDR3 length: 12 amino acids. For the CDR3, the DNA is TGTGCCAGCAGGCGCGGACCCGGGGAGCTGTTTTTT. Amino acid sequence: CASRRGPGELFF.

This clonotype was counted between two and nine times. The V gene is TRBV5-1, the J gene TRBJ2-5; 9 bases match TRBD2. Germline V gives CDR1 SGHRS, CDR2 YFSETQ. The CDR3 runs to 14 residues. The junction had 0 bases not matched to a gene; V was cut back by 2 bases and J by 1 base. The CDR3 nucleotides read TGCGCCAGCAGCTTACTAGCGGGCCAAGAGACCCAGTACTTC. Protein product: CASSLLAGQETQYF.

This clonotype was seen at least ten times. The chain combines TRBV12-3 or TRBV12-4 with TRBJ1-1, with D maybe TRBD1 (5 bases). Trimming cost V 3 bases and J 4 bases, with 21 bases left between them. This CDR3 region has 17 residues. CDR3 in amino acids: CASSFPSLIGGGTEAFF. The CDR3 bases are TGTGCCAGCAGTTTTCCCAGCCTGATCGGGGGGGGCACTGAAGCTTTCTTT.

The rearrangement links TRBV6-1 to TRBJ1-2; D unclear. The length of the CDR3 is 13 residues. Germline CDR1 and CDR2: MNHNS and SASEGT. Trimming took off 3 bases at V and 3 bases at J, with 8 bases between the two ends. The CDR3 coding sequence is TGTGCCAGCAGTGAGAACGGGGACTATGGCTACACCTTC. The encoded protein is CASSENGDYGYTF.

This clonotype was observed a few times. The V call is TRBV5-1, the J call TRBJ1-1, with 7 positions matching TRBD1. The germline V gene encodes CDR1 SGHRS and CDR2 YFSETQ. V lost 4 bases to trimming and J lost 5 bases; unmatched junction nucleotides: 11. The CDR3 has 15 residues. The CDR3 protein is CASSPRQGGGTEAFF. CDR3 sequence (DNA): TGCGCCAGCAGCCCCAGACAGGGAGGAGGGACTGAAGCTTTCTTT.

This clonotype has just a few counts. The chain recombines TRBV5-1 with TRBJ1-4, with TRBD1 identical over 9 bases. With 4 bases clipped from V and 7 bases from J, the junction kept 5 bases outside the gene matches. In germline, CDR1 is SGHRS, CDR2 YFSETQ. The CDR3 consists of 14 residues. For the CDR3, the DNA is TGCGCCAGCAGCCGGGACAGGGAGACTGAAAAACTGTTTTTT. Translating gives CASSRDRETEKLFF.

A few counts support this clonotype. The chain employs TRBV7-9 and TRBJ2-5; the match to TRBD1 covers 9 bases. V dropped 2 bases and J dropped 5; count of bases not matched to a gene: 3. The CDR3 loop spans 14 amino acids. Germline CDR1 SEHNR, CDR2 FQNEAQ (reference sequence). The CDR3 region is CASSLWTGEETQYF. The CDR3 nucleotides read TGTGCCAGCAGCTTATGGACAGGGGAGGAGACCCAGTACTTC.